This TCR beta chain was obtained from a study of OX40 agonist ivuxolimab in advanced cancers. Some clones are missing from TCRdb's copy, which holds only in-frame ones; the method was immunoSEQ multiplex PCR. This repertoire shows tens of thousands of clones, over 75% found once; its top ten account for under 4%. This clone was picked up one time. What it recognizes is unknown. Study findings and constraints: Some patients who did not respond also had low normalized T-cell clonal expansion.

CDR3 size: 14 residues. In germline, CDR1 is SQVTM, CDR2 ANQGSEA. J was trimmed by 2 bases and V by 6 bases; bases with no gene match: 4. The chain links TRBV29-1 to TRBJ2-5; 12 positions match TRBD2. Specimen: CD4+ or CD8+ T cells sorted from blood, collected in a trial of the OX40 agonist ivuxolimab. The origin of this receptor is an adult with an advanced solid tumor such as melanoma, head and neck, liver or kidney cancer. CDR3 in amino acids: CSVRTSGTQETQYF. For the CDR3, the DNA is TGCAGCGTCCGGACTAGCGGGACTCAAGAGACCCAGTACTTC.